These 21 T cell receptor beta chains came from one sample sequenced in a study of cytomegalovirus exposure and HLA in healthy donors. The PCR contained 60 Vbeta and 13 Jbeta primers. This table comes from immunoSEQ multiplex PCR, and its TCRdb copy is limited to in-frame clones, with some not included. The table has 100,000 to 150,000 clones, 80% seen once. Sequencing used PBMCs. These receptors were taken from a female donor in good health and CMV-seronegative.

The V gene is TRBV19, the J gene TRBJ1-4; 7 bases line up with TRBD1. This CDR3 has 14 residues. Germline trimming cut 4 bases from V and 5 bases from J; bases unmatched to any gene: 4. Germline assignment: CDR1 LNHDA and CDR2 SQIVND (reference sequence). The CDR3 DNA reads as TGTGCCAGTAGTACGACAGGGAGGAATGAAAAACTGTTTTTT. This gives the protein CASSTTGRNEKLFF. Supplemented by reference TRBV19 and TRBJ1-4, the full variable domain reads DGGITQSPKYLFRKEGQNVTLSCEQNLNHDAMYWYRQDPGQGLRLIYYSQIVNDFQKGDIAEGYSVSREKKESFPLTVTSAQKNPTAFYLCASSTTGRNEKLFFGSGTQLSVL.

On this clone itself: At one end the junction does not follow the germline gene, possibly because of a read error. This chain uses TRBV7-9 with TRBJ2-3; the match to TRBD2 covers 7 bases. This CDR3 is built from 16 residues. Germline values: CDR1 SEHNR, CDR2 FQNEAQ (reference sequence). CDR3 region: CSSSFRGVVESDTQYF. The CDR3 DNA sequence: TGTTCCAGCAGCTTCCGGGGGGTAGTAGAGTCAGATACGCAGTATTTT.

The chain recombines TRBV9 with TRBJ1-4; D remains unclear. The CDR3 is 15 amino acids. Germline-derived CDR1 and CDR2 are SGDLS and YYNGEE. V gave up 3 bases and J gave up 7 bases, with 16 bases separating them. The CDR3 DNA follows: TGTGCCAGCAGCGAACGCCCGGGTTTTGGTGAAAAACTGTTTTTT. As protein: CASSERPGFGEKLFF.

This chain joins TRBV5-1 and TRBJ2-7, with 8 bases lining up with TRBD1. The germline gives CDR1 SGHRS, CDR2 YFSETQ. The CDR3 runs 13 residues. V shed 3 bases, J shed 7 bases, and the junction held 6 bases outside the gene matches. This CDR3 reads CASSSSGGWEQYF. The CDR3 coding sequence is TGCGCCAGCAGCTCGTCAGGGGGCTGGGAGCAGTACTTC.

The CDR3 region has the DNA TGTGCCAGCAGTGGACAGCCCAATCAGCCCCAGCATTTT. It codes for CASSGQPNQPQHF. The V call is TRBV2, the J call TRBJ1-5; tentative D call: TRBD1 (5 bases). Deletions cut 4 bases from V and 3 bases from J, with 7 bases between. The CDR3 contains 13 residues. Germline V CDR1 and CDR2: SNHLY, FYNNEI. Together with reference TRBV2 and TRBJ1-5, the CDR3 gives the full variable domain: EPEVTQTPSHQVTQMGQEVILRCVPISNHLYFYWYRQILGQKVEFLVSFYNNEISEKSEIFDDQFSVERPDGSNFTLKIRSTKLEDSAMYFCASSGQPNQPQHFGDGTRLSIL.

The V call is TRBV2, the J call TRBJ1-5; D ambiguous. The ends were cut back, 6 bases at V and 4 bases at J, with 16 bases in the middle. Germline assignment: CDR1 SNHLY and CDR2 FYNNEI. The CDR3 runs to 15 residues. Written as DNA, the CDR3 is TGTGCCAGCAGACCTCCACGAGGGAGGAATCAGCCCCAGCATTTT. It specifies CASRPPRGRNQPQHF.

The V gene is TRBV6-9, the J gene TRBJ2-5; 12 bases are a match to TRBD2. This CDR3 spans 18 amino acids. V shed 7 bases and J 4 bases; nucleotides not matched to a gene: 16. The germline V gene encodes CDR1 MNHGY and CDR2 SVAAGI. The CDR3 bases are TGTGCCAGCAAGCGAAGGAGGACTAGCGGGGAGGGAGGAGAGACCCAGTACTTC. It codes for CASKRRRTSGEGGETQYF.

The rearrangement uses TRBV6-1 and TRBJ1-1, with D possibly TRBD1 on 6 matching bases. Germline CDR1 and CDR2: MNHNS and SASEGT. Deletions cut 8 bases from V and 5 bases from J, with 21 bases between. The CDR3 loop spans 15 amino acids. The CDR3, as DNA: TGTGCCAGCCGAATCTACAGGGCGCTTGAGACTGAAGCTTTCTTT. Amino acids: CASRIYRALETEAFF.

The genes are TRBV7-3 and TRBJ2-1; 9 bases match TRBD2. V dropped 5 bases and J dropped 7; count of bases not matched to a gene: 6. Germline-derived CDR1 and CDR2 are SGHTA and FQGTGA. The CDR3 covers 14 residues. This chain's CDR3 is CASSRGGVGNEQFF. The CDR3, as DNA: TGTGCCAGCAGCCGCGGGGGGGTGGGGAATGAGCAGTTCTTC.

The chain has TRBV28 and TRBJ1-2; no clear D. The CDR3 spans 12 residues. Germline assignment: CDR1 MDHEN and CDR2 SYDVKM. As DNA, the CDR3 is TGTGCTTCCCGCGAAGGAGGCTATGGCTACACCTTC. It is translated as CASREGGYGYTF.

The chain recombines TRBV6-5 with TRBJ2-7; 7 bases fit TRBD2. The germline gives CDR1 MNHEY, CDR2 SVGAGI. Losses at the gene ends were 0 bases for V and 7 bases for J; bases not matched to a gene: 9. The CDR3 sequence is 15 residues long. In DNA, the CDR3 is TGTGCCAGCAGTTACTCGCTCGCGGGAGTGAAAGAGCAGTACTTC. This sequence encodes CASSYSLAGVKEQYF.

CDR3 sequence: CASSLSPPTSNEQFF. CDR3 DNA: TGTGCCAGCAGTTTATCTCCCCCAACTAGCAATGAGCAGTTCTTC. The chain couples TRBV28 to TRBJ2-1, with a weak D call TRBD2 (5 bases). Germline values: CDR1 MDHEN, CDR2 SYDVKM. CDR3 length: 15 residues. V shed 1 base and J shed 6 bases, with 13 bases lying between them.

This clone was picked up a small number of times. Here the CDR3 DNA reads TGCGCCAGCAGCCAACGTCCCTCTCAGACTAGCGGGAGCGTCTATGAGCAGTTCTTC. Encoded protein: CASSQRPSQTSGSVYEQFF. V is TRBV4-1 and J is TRBJ2-1; 12 nucleotides line up with TRBD2. The CDR3 has 19 amino acids. CDR1 is MGHRA and CDR2 is YSYEKL in the germline V gene. After removal of 2 bases from V and 8 bases from J, the junction contained 16 bases not matched to a gene.

V gene TRBV19 combines with J gene TRBJ2-7; D is undetermined. V gave up 6 bases and J gave up 6 bases, with 15 bases separating them. The CDR3 is 13 amino acids. CDR1 and CDR2 (germline): LNHDA, SQIVND (reference sequence). The CDR3 loop is CASSLLLVSEQYF. CDR3 nucleotides: TGTGCCAGTAGCCTCCTGTTAGTATCCGAGCAGTACTTC.

This clone was detected only a few times. The CDR3 nucleotides read TGTGCCAGCAGTCGGGGGACCGACTCTGGAAACACCATATATTTT. Encoded protein: CASSRGTDSGNTIYF. The chain has TRBV6-5 and TRBJ1-3; the D gene is possibly TRBD1 (5 bases). Germline CDR1 MNHEY, CDR2 SVGAGI. Trimming stripped 5 bases from V and 0 bases from J, with 11 bases between. CDR3 length equals 15 residues.

The CDR3 sequence: CAWSEGELGGSYNSPLHF. CDR3 coding DNA: TGTGCCTGGAGCGAGGGAGAGCTGGGAGGGAGCTATAATTCACCCCTCCACTTT. The chain recombines TRBV30 with TRBJ1-6; D gene unclear. With 3 bases removed from V and 3 bases from J, the gap between germline ends came to 21 bases. The CDR3 has 18 amino acids. Per germline, CDR1 GTSNPN and CDR2 SVGIG (reference sequence).

V gene TRBV7-9 combines with J gene TRBJ2-5, with unresolved D. This CDR3 spans 12 amino acids. CDR1 is SEHNR and CDR2 is FQNEAQ in the germline V gene (reference sequence). Trimming pared 5 bases from V and 5 bases from J, leaving 9 bases between. Here the CDR3 reads CASSNSVETQYF. The DNA for the CDR3 is TGTGCCAGCAGCAATTCGGTTGAGACCCAGTACTTC.

As for this clone: One junction end does not reproduce the germline sequence, and a read error may be involved. The chain couples TRBV7-9 to TRBJ2-3; 14 nucleotides match TRBD2. This CDR3 has 16 amino acids. From germline, CDR1 is SEHNR and CDR2 FQNEAQ (reference sequence). Here the CDR3 DNA reads TGTTCCAGCAGCTCCCGACTAGCGGGAGGGCCTGAGGCGCAGTATTTT. This translates into CSSSSRLAGGPEAQYF.

The chain is built from TRBV5-5 and TRBJ1-1; perhaps TRBD1 as D (5 bases). The germline V gene encodes CDR1 SGHKS and CDR2 YYEKEE (reference sequence). The ends were cut back, 4 bases at V and 4 bases at J, with 14 bases in the middle. The CDR3 spans 14 residues. The CDR3 region has the DNA TGTGCCAGCAGCGTACAGGTTCTGGCCACTGAAGCTTTCTTT. Translating it yields CASSVQVLATEAFF.

The V call is TRBV5-4, the J call TRBJ1-6; 8 bases match TRBD1. Germline values: CDR1 SGHNT, CDR2 YYREEE (reference sequence). This CDR3 region has 15 residues. The trim removed 4 bases at V and 9 bases at J, leaving 9 bases unmatched. CDR3 amino acids: CASSPGQGISSPLHF. The CDR3 DNA reads TGTGCCAGCAGCCCAGGACAGGGAATTAGTTCACCCCTCCACTTT.

This chain uses TRBV28 with TRBJ2-2; possible D gene TRBD2, 5 bases. Germline V gives CDR1 MDHEN, CDR2 SYDVKM. The CDR3 covers 16 residues. Trimming removed 8 bases from V and 9 bases from J, with 25 bases in between. CDR3 loop: CASSLARLALPRELFF. CDR3 in DNA: TGTGCCAGCTCCTTGGCCCGGCTAGCCCTTCCCAGGGAGCTGTTTTTT.